This paragraph reports one TCR beta chain. Its specificity is unknown. These data belong to a study of PD-1 blockade in classical Hodgkin lymphoma. Profiling relied on immunoSEQ multiplex PCR, and the TCRdb table lists in-frame clones only, not all of them. Of some 150,000 clones listed, about 78% were seen once; the top ten hold roughly 9.8%. Regarding the study as a whole: Repertoire differences have undefined causes, possibly disease activity or prior therapy.

Unmatched junction bases numbered 6, after V lost 0 bases and J lost 4 bases. This CDR3 is 16 amino acids long. The germline gives CDR1 SGHRS, CDR2 YFSETQ. Every patient had relapsed following autologous stem cell transplantation, and cohorts differed in brentuximab vedotin exposure. The clonotype comes from a human donor with classical Hodgkin lymphoma. Sequencing was performed on peripheral blood mononuclear cells (PBMCs), taken before the second cycle of nivolumab. The chain employs TRBV5-1 and TRBJ2-2; 7 bases are shared with TRBD2. As DNA, the CDR3 is TGCGCCAGCAGCTTGGATCCGGGGGGTGGCACCGGGGAGCTGTTTTTT. This gives the protein CASSLDPGGGTGELFF. Looking up the rest from reference TRBV5-1 and TRBJ2-2 gives the full variable domain: KAGVTQTPRYLIKTRGQQVTLSCSPISGHRSVSWYQQTPGQGLQFLFEYFSETQRNKGNFPGRFSGRQFSNSRSEMNVSTLELGDSALYLCASSLDPGGGTGELFFGEGSRLTVL.